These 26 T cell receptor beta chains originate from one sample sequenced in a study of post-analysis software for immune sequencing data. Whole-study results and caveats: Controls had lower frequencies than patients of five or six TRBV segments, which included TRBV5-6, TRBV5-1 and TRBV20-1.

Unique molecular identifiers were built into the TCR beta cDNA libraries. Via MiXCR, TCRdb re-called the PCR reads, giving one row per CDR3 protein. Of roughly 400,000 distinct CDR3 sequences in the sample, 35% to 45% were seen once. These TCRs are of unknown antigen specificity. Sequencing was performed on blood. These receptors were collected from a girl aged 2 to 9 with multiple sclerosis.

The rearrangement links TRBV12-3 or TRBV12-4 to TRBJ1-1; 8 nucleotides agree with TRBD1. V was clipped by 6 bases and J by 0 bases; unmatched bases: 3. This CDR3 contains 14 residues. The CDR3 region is CASSDRGVNTEAFF. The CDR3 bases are TGTGCCAGCAGCGACAGGGGAGTGAACACTGAAGCTTTCTTT.

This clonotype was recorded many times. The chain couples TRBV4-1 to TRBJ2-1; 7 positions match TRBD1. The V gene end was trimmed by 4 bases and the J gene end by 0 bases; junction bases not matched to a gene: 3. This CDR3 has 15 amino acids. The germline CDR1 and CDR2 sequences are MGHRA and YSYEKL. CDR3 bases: TGCGCCAGCAGCCCCGACAGGGTCTCCTACAATGAGCAGTTCTTC. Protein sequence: CASSPDRVSYNEQFF.

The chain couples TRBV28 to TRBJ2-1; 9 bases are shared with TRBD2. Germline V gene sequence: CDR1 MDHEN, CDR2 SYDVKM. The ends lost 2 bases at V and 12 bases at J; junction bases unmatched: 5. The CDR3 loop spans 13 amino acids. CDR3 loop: CASSLIAGVRQFF. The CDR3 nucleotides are TGTGCCAGCAGTTTAATAGCGGGAGTAAGGCAGTTCTTC.

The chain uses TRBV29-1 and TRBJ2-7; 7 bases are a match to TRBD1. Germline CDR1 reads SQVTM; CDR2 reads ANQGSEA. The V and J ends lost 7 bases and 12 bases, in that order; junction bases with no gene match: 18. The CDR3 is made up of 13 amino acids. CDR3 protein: CSEKRQGEWRMYF. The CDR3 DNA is TGCAGCGAAAAACGACAGGGAGAATGGAGAATGTACTTC.

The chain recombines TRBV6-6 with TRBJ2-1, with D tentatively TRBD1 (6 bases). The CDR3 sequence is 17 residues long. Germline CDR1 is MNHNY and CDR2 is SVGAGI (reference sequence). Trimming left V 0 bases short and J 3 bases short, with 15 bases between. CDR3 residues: CASSYSRGAGDYNEQFF. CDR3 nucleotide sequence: TGTGCCAGCAGTTACTCCCGAGGGGCAGGGGACTACAATGAGCAGTTCTTC.

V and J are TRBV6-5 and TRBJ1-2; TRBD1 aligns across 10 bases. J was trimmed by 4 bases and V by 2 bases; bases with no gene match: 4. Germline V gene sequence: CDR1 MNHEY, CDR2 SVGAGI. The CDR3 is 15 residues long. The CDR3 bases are TGTGCCAGCAGTTACCGGGACAGGGGAGGCTATGGCTACACCTTC. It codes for CASSYRDRGGYGYTF.

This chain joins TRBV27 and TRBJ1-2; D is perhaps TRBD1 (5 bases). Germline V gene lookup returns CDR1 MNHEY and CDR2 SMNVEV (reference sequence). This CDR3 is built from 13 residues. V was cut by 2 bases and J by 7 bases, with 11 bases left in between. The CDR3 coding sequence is TGTGCCAGCAGTTTACAGGGAGGCGCTGGCTACACCTTC. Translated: CASSLQGGAGYTF.

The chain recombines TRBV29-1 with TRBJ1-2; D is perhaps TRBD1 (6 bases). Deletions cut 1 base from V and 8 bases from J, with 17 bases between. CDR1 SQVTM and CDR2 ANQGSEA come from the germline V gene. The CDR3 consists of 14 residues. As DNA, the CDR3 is TGCAGCGTTGAAGTGACCGGGGGCGGCGGGGGCTACACCTTC. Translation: CSVEVTGGGGGYTF.

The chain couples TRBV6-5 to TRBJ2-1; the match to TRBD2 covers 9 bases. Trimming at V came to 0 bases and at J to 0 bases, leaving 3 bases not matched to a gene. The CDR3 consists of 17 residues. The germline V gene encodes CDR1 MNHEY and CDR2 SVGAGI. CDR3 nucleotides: TGTGCCAGCAGTTACTCGATAGCGGGGGACTCCTACAATGAGCAGTTCTTC. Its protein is CASSYSIAGDSYNEQFF.

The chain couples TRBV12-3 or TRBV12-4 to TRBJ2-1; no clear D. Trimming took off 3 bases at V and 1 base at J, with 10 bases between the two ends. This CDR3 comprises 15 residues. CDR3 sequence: CASSFLPNSYNEQFF. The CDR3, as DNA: TGTGCCAGCAGTTTTCTCCCGAATTCCTACAATGAGCAGTTCTTC.

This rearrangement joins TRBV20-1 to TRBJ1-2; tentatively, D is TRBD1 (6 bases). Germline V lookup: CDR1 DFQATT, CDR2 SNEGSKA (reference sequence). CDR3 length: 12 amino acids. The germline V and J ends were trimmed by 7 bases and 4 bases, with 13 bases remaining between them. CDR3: CSDAQGGYGYTF. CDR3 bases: TGCAGTGACGCACAGGGCGGCTATGGCTACACCTTC.

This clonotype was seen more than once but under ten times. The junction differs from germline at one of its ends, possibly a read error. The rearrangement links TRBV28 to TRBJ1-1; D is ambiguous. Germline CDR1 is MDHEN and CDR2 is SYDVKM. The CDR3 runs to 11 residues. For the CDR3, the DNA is TGTGCCCGCAGTTTACACACTGAAGCTTTCTTT. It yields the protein CARSLHTEAFF.

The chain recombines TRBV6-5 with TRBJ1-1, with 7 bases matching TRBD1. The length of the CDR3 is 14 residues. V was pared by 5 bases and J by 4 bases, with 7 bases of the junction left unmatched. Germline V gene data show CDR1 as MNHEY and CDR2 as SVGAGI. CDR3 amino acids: CASSISQGSTEAFF. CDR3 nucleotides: TGTGCCAGCAGTATCTCACAGGGGAGCACTGAAGCTTTCTTT.

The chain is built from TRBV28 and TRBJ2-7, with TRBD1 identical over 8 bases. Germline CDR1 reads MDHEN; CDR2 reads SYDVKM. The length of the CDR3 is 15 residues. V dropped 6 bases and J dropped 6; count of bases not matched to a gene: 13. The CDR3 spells CASSLDGQGGGEQYF. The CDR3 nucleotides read TGTGCCAGCAGCTTAGACGGACAGGGAGGAGGCGAGCAGTACTTC.

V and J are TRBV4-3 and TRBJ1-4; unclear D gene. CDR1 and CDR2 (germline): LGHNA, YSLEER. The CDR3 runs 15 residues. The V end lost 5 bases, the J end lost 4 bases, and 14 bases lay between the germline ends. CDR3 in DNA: TGCGCCAGCAGCGAATCGGCAGTAGTTAATGAAAAACTGTTTTTT. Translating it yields CASSESAVVNEKLFF.

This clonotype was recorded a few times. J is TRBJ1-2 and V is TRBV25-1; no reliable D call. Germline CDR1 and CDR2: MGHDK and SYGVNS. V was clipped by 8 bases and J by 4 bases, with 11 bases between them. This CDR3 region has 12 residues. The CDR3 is CASSTDIYGYTF. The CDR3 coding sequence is TGTGCCAGCTCAACAGACATCTATGGCTACACCTTC.

The CDR3 loop is CASSFLGDSTYEQYF. DNA of the CDR3: TGTGCCAGCAGTTTCCTGGGGGATTCAACCTACGAGCAGTACTTC. The chain recombines TRBV27 with TRBJ2-7; D is tentatively TRBD1 or TRBD2 (5 bases each). The CDR3 has 15 residues. Germline CDR1 reads MNHEY; CDR2 reads SMNVEV (reference sequence). Trimming pared 3 bases from V and 2 bases from J, leaving 14 bases between.

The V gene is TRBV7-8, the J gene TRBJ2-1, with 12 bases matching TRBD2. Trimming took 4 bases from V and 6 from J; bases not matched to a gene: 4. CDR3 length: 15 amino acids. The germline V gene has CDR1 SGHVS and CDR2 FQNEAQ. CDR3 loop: CASSSRLAGANEQFF. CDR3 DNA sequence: TGTGCCAGCAGCTCCAGACTAGCGGGAGCCAATGAGCAGTTCTTC.

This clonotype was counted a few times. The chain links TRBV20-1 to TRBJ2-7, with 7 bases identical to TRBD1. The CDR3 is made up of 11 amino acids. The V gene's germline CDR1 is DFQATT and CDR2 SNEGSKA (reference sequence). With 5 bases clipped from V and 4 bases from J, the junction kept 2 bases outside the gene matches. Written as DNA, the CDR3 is TGCAGTGCTTCGACAGGGTACGAGCAGTACTTC. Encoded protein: CSASTGYEQYF.

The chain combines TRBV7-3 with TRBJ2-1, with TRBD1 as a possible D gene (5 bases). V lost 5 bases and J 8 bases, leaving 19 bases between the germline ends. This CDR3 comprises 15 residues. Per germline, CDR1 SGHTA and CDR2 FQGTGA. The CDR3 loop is CASSLGWAGIDEQFF. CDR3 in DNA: TGTGCCAGCAGCCTGGGGTGGGCAGGGATCGATGAGCAGTTCTTC.

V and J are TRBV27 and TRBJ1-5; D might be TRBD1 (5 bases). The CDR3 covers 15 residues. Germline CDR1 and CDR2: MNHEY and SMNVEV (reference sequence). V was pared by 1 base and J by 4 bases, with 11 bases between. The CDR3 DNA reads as TGTGCCAGCAGTTTATTAGGGCCAGGGAATCAGCCCCAGCATTTT. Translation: CASSLLGPGNQPQHF.

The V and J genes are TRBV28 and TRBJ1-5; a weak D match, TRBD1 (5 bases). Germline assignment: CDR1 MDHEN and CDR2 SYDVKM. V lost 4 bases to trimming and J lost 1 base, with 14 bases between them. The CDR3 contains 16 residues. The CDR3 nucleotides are TGTGCCAGCAGTTCCCCAGGGCTTACCAGCAATCAGCCCCAGCATTTT. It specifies CASSSPGLTSNQPQHF.

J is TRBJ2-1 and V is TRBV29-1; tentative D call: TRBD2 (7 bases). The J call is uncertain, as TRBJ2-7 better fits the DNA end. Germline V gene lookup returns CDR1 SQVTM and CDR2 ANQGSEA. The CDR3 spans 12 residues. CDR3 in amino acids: CSVGGGYNEQYF. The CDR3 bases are TGCAGCGTTGGGGGGGGCTACAATGAGCAGTACTTC.

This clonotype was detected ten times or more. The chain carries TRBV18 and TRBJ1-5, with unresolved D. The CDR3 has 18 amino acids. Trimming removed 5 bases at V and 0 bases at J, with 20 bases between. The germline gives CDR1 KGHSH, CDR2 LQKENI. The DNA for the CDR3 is TGTGCCAGCTCAAATTCAACCGTCCGGGGAAATAGCAATCAGCCCCAGCATTTT. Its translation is CASSNSTVRGNSNQPQHF.

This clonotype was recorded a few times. The chain's CDR3 is CASRRGLHEQYF. CDR3 nucleotides: TGTGCCAGCAGAAGGGGGTTGCACGAGCAGTACTTC. The chain links TRBV6-8 to TRBJ2-7, with a possible D match to TRBD1 (6 bases). Trimming stripped 6 bases from V and 5 bases from J, with 11 bases between. CDR3 length equals 12 residues. Looked up from germline, CDR1 is MNHGY and CDR2 is SAAAGT.

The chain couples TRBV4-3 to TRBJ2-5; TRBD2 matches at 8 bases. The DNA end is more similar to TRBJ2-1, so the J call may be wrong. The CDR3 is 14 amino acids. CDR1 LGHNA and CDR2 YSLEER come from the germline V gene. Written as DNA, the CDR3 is TGCGCCAGCAGCCCGGGACTAGGCCAAGAGACCCAGTTCTTC. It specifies CASSPGLGQETQFF.